A single TCR beta chain is shown here with its context. Antigen: not known. This entry comes from a study of shared clonotypes between healthy human individuals. The data were produced by immunoSEQ multiplex PCR, yet TCRdb's version contains in-frame clones alone and is incomplete. This table has roughly 2 million clones, about 95% appearing once. Study-wide points: Genetic and exposure-history diversity was limited by the small donor number. For naive CD4 cells, 4.5% to 6.5% of clonotypes were shared across a handful of donors. Non-shared clonotypes had lower generation probabilities than those shared by all four donors.

The naive CD8 population came from CD45RO-negative cells selected for CCR7, without terminally differentiated effector memory CD45RA+ cells. The CDR3 runs to 18 residues. Germline loops: CDR1 SNHLY, CDR2 FYNNEI. V lost 4 bases and J lost 4, with 20 bases in between. The sequencing sample was made of naive CD8+ T cells sorted from blood. The sequence was obtained from a man aged 18 to 35 in good health. The chain couples TRBV2 to TRBJ1-6, with a possible D match to TRBD1 (5 bases). CDR3 bases: TGTGCCAGCAGTGGCCCCGACAGACTGACCCTATATAATTCACCCCTCCACTTT. It encodes CASSGPDRLTLYNSPLHF.